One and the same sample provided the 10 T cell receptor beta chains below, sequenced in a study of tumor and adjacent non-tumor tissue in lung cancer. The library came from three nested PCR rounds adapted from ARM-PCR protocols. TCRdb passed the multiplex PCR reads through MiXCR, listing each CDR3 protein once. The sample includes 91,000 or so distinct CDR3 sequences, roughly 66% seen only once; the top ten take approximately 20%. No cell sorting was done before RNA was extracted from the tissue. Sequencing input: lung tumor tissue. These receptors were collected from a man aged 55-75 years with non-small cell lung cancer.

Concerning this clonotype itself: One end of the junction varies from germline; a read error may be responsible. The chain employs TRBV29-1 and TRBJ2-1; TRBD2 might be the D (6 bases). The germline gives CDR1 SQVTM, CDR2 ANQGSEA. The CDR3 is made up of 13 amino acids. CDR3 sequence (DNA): TGCAGCATTGACCAACGGAGACTAGGGGAGCAGTTCTTC. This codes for CSIDQRRLGEQFF.

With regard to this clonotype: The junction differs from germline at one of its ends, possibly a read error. The CDR3 region is CAVGGGADYVQYF. CDR3 bases: TGTGCCGTCGGCGGGGGAGCGGACTACGTGCAGTACTTC. The chain recombines TRBV10-3 with TRBJ2-7, with 7 bases lining up with TRBD2. This CDR3 is built from 13 residues. Germline loops: CDR1 ENHRY, CDR2 SYGVKD.

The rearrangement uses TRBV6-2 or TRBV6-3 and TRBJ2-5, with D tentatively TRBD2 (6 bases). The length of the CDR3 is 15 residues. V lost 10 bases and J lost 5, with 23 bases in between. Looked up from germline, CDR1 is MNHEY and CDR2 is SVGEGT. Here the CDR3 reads CAIKMGTADQETQYF. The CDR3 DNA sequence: TGTGCCATCAAGATGGGGACTGCTGATCAGGAGACCCAGTACTTC.

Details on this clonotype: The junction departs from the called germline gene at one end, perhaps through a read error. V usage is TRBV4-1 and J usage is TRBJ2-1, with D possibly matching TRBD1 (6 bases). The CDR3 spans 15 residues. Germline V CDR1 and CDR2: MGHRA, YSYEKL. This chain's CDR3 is CASSHEDSTYSEQFF. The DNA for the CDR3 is TGCGCCAGCAGCCACGAGGACAGCACCTACAGTGAGCAGTTCTTC.

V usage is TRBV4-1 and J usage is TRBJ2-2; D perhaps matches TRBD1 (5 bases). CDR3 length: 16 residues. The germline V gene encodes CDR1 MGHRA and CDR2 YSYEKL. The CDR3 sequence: CASSQEPGRAAWELFF. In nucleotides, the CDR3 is TGCGCGAGTAGCCAAGAACCCGGCAGGGCGGCCTGGGAGCTGTTTTTT.

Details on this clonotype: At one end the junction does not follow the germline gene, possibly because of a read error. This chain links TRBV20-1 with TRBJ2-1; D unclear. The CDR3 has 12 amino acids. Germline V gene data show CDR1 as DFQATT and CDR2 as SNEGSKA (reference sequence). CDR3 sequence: CSASRKCNEHFF. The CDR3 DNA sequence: TGCAGTGCTAGCCGAAAGTGCAATGAGCATTTCTTC.

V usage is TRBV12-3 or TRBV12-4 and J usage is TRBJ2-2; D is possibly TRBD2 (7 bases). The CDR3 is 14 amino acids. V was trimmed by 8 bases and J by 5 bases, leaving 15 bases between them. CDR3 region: CASRERGGTGELFF. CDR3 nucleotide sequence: TGTGCCAGCCGGGAAAGGGGGGGAACCGGGGAGCTGTTTTTT.

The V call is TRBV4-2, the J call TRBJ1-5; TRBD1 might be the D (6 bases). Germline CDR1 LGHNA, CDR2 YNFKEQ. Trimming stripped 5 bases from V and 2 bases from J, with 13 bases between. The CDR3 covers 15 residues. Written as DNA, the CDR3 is TGTGCCAGCAGCGAGGGACAAGGAGGCAATCAGCCCCAGCATTTT. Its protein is CASSEGQGGNQPQHF.

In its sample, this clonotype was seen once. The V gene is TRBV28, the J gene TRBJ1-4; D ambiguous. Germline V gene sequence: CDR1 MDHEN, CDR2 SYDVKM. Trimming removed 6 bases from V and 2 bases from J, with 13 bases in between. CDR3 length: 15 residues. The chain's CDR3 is CASRVLGRTNEKLFF. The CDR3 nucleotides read TGTGCCAGCAGGGTGCTAGGGAGGACTAATGAAAAACTGTTTTTT.

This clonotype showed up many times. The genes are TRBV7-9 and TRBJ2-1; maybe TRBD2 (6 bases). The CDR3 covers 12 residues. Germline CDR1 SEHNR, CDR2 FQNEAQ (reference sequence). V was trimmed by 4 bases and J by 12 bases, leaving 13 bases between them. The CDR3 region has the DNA TGTGCCAGCAGCTCAAATCGGAGGGTGCAGTTCTTC. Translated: CASSSNRRVQFF.